These 6 T cell receptor beta chains were all obtained from the same sample, sequenced in a study of memory CD4+ T cells and cytomegalovirus serostatus (dated by TCRdb to about 2019). The library was produced with the immunoSEQ multiplex PCR assay. TCRdb took over this immuneACCESS table, retaining in-frame rearrangements with V and J assigned. Such tables are incomplete; in checked studies, under half of the missing clones stem from an unresolved V gene, and the remainder is unexplained. The sample records about 56,000 clones, about 80% of which are singletons. The top ten hold about 2.7% of the sample. Single viable CD3+CD4+CD8-CD45RO+ cells were sorted as memory CD4+ T cells on a FACSAria II. Material: memory CD4+ T cells from blood. The source is an adult in good health and CMV-seropositive.

The chain carries TRBV25-1 and TRBJ1-1, with 9 bases lining up with TRBD1. Germline loops: CDR1 MGHDK, CDR2 SYGVNS. CDR3 length: 15 residues. With 3 bases clipped from V and 4 bases from J, the junction kept 6 bases outside the gene matches. CDR3 nucleotides: TGTGCCAGCAGTGATGCGGGACAGGGACTCACTGAAGCTTTCTTT. Translated: CASSDAGQGLTEAFF.

There are a few counts of this clone. The gene calls are TRBV19 and TRBJ1-2; maybe TRBD1 (6 bases). The germline V gene encodes CDR1 LNHDA and CDR2 SQIVND (reference sequence). V lost 4 bases and J lost 4, with 16 bases in between. The CDR3 extends over 15 amino acids. CDR3 sequence reads: CASSTAGTGSYGYTF. In DNA form, the CDR3 reads TGTGCCAGTAGTACCGCGGGAACAGGGTCCTATGGCTACACCTTC. Together with reference TRBV19 and TRBJ1-2, the CDR3 gives the full variable domain: DGGITQSPKYLFRKEGQNVTLSCEQNLNHDAMYWYRQDPGQGLRLIYYSQIVNDFQKGDIAEGYSVSREKKESFPLTVTSAQKNPTAFYLCASSTAGTGSYGYTFGSGTRLTVV.

The rearrangement links TRBV11-3 to TRBJ2-1, with D perhaps TRBD1 or TRBD2 (5 bases each). Germline CDR1 and CDR2: SGHNT and YENEEA. Trimming left V 0 bases short and J 0 bases short, with 15 bases between. The CDR3 covers 18 residues. The CDR3 reads CASSLDQGGTSSYNEQFF. The DNA of the CDR3 is TGTGCCAGCAGCTTAGATCAGGGCGGAACTAGCTCCTACAATGAGCAGTTCTTC.

The CDR3 loop is CASSRDPTDTQYF. The CDR3 nucleotides read TGTGCCAGCAGCCGAGACCCCACAGATACGCAGTATTTT. The chain links TRBV5-4 to TRBJ2-3; D is unresolved. The V end lost 4 bases, the J end lost 2 bases, and 8 bases lay between the germline ends. The germline V gene encodes CDR1 SGHNT and CDR2 YYREEE (reference sequence). This CDR3 contains 13 residues.

The rearrangement uses TRBV7-2 and TRBJ2-5; 7 bases are a match to TRBD2. The length of the CDR3 is 17 residues. Germline CDR1 SGHTA, CDR2 FQGNSA. V shed 0 bases, J shed 2 bases, and the junction held 9 bases outside the gene matches. The CDR3 sequence is CASSLALARTRQETQYF. The DNA for the CDR3 is TGTGCCAGCAGCTTAGCGCTCGCGAGGACTAGACAAGAGACCCAGTACTTC. Combining the CDR3 with reference TRBV7-2 and TRBJ2-5 gives the whole variable domain GAGVSQSPSNKVTEKGKDVELRCDPISGHTALYWYRQSLGQGLEFLIYFQGNSAPDKSGLPSDRFSAERTGGSVSTLTIQRTQQEDSAVYLCASSLALARTRQETQYFGPGTRLLVL.

The sample holds one count of this clone. The chain recombines TRBV28 with TRBJ2-7, with no clear D. The CDR3 length is 15 residues. CDR1 is MDHEN and CDR2 is SYDVKM in the germline V gene. V lost 4 bases and J lost 3, with 16 bases in between. The CDR3 here is CASSSPLPGRYEQYF. CDR3 in DNA: TGTGCCAGCAGTTCCCCCCTACCGGGTCGCTACGAGCAGTACTTC.